This T cell receptor beta chain came from a study of CD8+ T cells in alopecia areata. cDNA prepared by RNA extraction and subsequent reverse transcription served as the template for sequencing. Method: immunoSEQ multiplex PCR; TCRdb's copy keeps in-frame clones and lacks some. The data hold 110,000 or so clones, with 59% observed a single time. Germline V gene data show CDR1 as SQVTM and CDR2 as ANQGSEA. V lost 7 bases, J lost 3 bases, and 12 bases lay in between. This CDR3 spans 12 amino acids. The chain links TRBV29-1 to TRBJ1-2, with D possibly being TRBD1 (6 bases). The sequenced sample was CD8+ T cells sorted from blood. The receptor comes from a human donor in good health. CDR3 amino acids: CSAAPGDYGYTF. CDR3 in DNA: TGCAGCGCAGCCCCAGGGGACTATGGCTACACCTTC.